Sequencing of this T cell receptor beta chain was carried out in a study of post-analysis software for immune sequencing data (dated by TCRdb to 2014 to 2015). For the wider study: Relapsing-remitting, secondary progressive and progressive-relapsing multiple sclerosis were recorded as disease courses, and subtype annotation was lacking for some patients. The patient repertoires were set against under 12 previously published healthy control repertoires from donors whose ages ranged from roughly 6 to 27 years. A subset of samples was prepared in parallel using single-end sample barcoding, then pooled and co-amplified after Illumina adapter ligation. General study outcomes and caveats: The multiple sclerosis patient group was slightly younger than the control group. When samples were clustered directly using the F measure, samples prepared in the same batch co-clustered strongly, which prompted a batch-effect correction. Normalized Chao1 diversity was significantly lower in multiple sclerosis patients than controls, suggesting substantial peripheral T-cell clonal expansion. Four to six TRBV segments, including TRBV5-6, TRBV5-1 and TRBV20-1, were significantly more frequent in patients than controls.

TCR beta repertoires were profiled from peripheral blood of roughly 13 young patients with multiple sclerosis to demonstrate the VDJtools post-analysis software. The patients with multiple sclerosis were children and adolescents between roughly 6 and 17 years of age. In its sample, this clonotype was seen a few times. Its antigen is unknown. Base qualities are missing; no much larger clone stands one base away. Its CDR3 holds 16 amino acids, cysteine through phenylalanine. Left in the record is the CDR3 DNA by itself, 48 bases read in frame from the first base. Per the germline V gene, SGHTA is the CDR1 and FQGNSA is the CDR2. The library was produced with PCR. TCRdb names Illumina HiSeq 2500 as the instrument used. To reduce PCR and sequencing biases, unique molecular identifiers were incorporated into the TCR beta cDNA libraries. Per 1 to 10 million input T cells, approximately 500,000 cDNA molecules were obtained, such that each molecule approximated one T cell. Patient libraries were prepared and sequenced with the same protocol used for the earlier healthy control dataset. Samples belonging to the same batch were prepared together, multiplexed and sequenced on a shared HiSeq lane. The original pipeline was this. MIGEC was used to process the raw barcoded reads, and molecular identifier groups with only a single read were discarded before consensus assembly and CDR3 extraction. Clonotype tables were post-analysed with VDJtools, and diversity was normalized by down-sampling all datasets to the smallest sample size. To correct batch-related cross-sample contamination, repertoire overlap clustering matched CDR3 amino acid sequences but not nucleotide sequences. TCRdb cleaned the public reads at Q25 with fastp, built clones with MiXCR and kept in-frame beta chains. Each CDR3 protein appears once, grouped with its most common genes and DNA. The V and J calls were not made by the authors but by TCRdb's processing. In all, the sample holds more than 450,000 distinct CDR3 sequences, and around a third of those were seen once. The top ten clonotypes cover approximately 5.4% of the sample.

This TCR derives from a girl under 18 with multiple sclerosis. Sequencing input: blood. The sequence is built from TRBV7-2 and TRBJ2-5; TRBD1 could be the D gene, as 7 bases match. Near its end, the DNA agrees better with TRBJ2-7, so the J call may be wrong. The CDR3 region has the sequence CASSSWTGGGLDEQYF. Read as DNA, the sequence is TGTGCCAGCAGCTCGTGGACAGGAGGGGGTCTGGACGAGCAGTACTTC.